These 2 T cell receptor beta chains share one sample of origin, sequenced in a study of CD8+ T cells in alopecia areata. In each case, RNA was isolated and then reverse transcribed into cDNA as the sequencing template. The table came from immunoSEQ multiplex PCR; TCRdb's copy has only in-frame clones and leaves some out. The repertoire holds some 200,000 clones, with about three fifths as singletons. Stated treatment: oral pan-JAK inhibitor, 5-10 mg twice daily. The source material was CD4+ T cells sorted from blood, sampled at week 24, from a patient treated with tofacitinib. The receptors originated from a human donor with alopecia areata.

J is TRBJ2-3 and V is TRBV7-9; tentative D call: TRBD2 (7 bases). This CDR3 has 16 amino acids. Trimming took off 4 bases at V and 1 base at J, with 15 bases between the two ends. Germline values: CDR1 SEHNR, CDR2 FQNEAQ (reference sequence). The CDR3 DNA reads TGTGCCAGCAGCTCCGGGGGGACACTGGGCACAGATACGCAGTATTTT. Amino acid sequence: CASSSGGTLGTDTQYF. Using reference TRBV7-9 and TRBJ2-3 for the parts outside the CDR3, the full variable domain is DTGVSQNPRHKITKRGQNVTFRCDPISEHNRLYWYRQTLGQGPEFLTYFQNEAQLEKSRLLSDRFSAERPKGSFSTLEIQRTEQGDSAMYLCASSSGGTLGTDTQYFGPGTRLTVL.

The DNA of the CDR3 is TGCAGCGTATGGGACAGGGTTTCAGATGGCTACACCTTC. Protein product: CSVWDRVSDGYTF. This chain connects TRBV29-1 to TRBJ1-2; 9 bases map to TRBD1. The length of the CDR3 is 13 residues. V was pared by 6 bases and J by 6 bases, with 8 bases of the junction left unmatched. CDR1 is SQVTM, CDR2 ANQGSEA, per germline.